Following are 21 T cell receptor beta chains from one sample sequenced in a study of blood T cell repertoires in COVID-19. Here immunoSEQ multiplex PCR was the method, and the copy in TCRdb shows in-frame clones only, minus some. The data hold about 72,000 clones, with just over 85% observed a single time. Sequencing was done on a sample of peripheral blood. Receptors originate from a man aged 30 to 39 with acute or convalescent COVID-19.

This clone was seen more than once but under ten times. V usage is TRBV10-2 and J usage is TRBJ1-6; weak D call: TRBD1 (5 bases). CDR1 is WSHSY, CDR2 SAAADI, per germline. The CDR3 runs 13 residues. The CDR3 protein is CASLQAVNSPLHF. DNA for the CDR3: TGCGCAAGTCTACAGGCCGTAAATTCACCCCTCCACTTT.

CDR3 in amino acids: CASSLNRDQSYGYTF. The CDR3 nucleotides are TGTGCCAGCAGCTTAAACAGGGACCAAAGCTATGGCTACACCTTC. This rearrangement joins TRBV7-9 to TRBJ1-2; possibly TRBD1 for D (6 bases). The CDR3 covers 15 residues. The germline V and J ends were trimmed by 2 bases and 4 bases, with 14 bases remaining between them. Germline CDR1 SEHNR, CDR2 FQNEAQ (reference sequence). Full variable domain (outside the CDR3, taken from reference TRBV7-9 and TRBJ1-2): DTGVSQNPRHKITKRGQNVTFRCDPISEHNRLYWYRQTLGQGPEFLTYFQNEAQLEKSRLLSDRFSAERPKGSFSTLEIQRTEQGDSAMYLCASSLNRDQSYGYTFGSGTRLTVV.

CDR3 residues: CASGPGLEDNEQFF. The CDR3 DNA reads TGTGCCAGCGGTCCGGGACTAGAGGACAATGAGCAGTTCTTC. The chain has TRBV25-1 and TRBJ2-1; 8 bases match TRBD2. Germline V gives CDR1 MGHDK, CDR2 SYGVNS. This CDR3 contains 14 residues. After removal of 8 bases from V and 5 bases from J, the junction contained 8 bases not matched to a gene.

The V call is TRBV21-1, the J call TRBJ1-2. TRBV21-1 is a pseudogene. This CDR3 region has 13 residues. The CDR3 protein is CASSARSNYGYTF. For the CDR3, the DNA is TGTGCCAGCAGCGCGAGGAGTAACTATGGCTACACCTTC.

The V and J genes are TRBV9 and TRBJ2-1; D uncertain. With 3 bases removed from V and 4 bases from J, the gap between germline ends came to 5 bases. Germline CDR1 and CDR2: SGDLS and YYNGEE. This CDR3 comprises 12 residues. The CDR3: CASSGLYNEQFF. The CDR3, as DNA: TGTGCCAGCAGCGGACTTTACAATGAGCAGTTCTTC.

The chain has TRBV25-1 and TRBJ2-2, with 10 bases fitting TRBD1. After removal of 7 bases from V and 4 bases from J, the junction contained 6 bases not matched to a gene. The length of the CDR3 is 15 residues. Germline V CDR1 and CDR2: MGHDK, SYGVNS. In DNA form, the CDR3 reads TGTGCCAGCAACAAGGGACAGGGGATCACCGGGGAGCTGTTTTTT. This gives the protein CASNKGQGITGELFF.

The CDR3 loop reads CASSTTGVDDSPLHF. CDR3 coding DNA: TGTGCCAGCAGTACAACAGGGGTCGATGACTCACCCCTCCACTTT. This chain links TRBV6-5 with TRBJ1-6; 7 bases map to TRBD1. CDR1 MNHEY and CDR2 SVGAGI come from the germline V gene. Unmatched junction bases numbered 11, after V lost 5 bases and J lost 10 bases. The CDR3 extends over 15 amino acids.

This sequence joins TRBV18 and TRBJ1-2; D might be TRBD1 (6 bases). V was trimmed by 2 bases and J by 7 bases, leaving 11 bases between them. CDR3 length equals 13 residues. The germline CDR1 and CDR2 sequences are KGHSH and LQKENI. The CDR3 loop is CASSPNRAAGYTF. As DNA, the CDR3 is TGTGCCAGCTCACCAAACAGGGCGGCTGGCTACACCTTC.

Regarding this clone: The junction and the germline gene differ at one end; a read error may be behind it. The chain joins TRBV7-7 to TRBJ1-4; TRBD1 is a possible D gene (5 bases). The CDR3 is made up of 13 amino acids. Germline assignment: CDR1 SSHAT and CDR2 FNYEAQ (reference sequence). The CDR3 loop is CASSREQGEKLFF. CDR3 DNA: TGTGCTAGCAGTCGTGAGCAGGGAGAAAAACTGTTTTTT.

The V and J genes are TRBV28 and TRBJ2-2, with 7 bases that match TRBD2. The CDR3 totals 14 residues. Germline assignment: CDR1 MDHEN and CDR2 SYDVKM. In DNA form, the CDR3 reads TGTGCTCTCCCGGGACTACTAAACACCGGGGAGCTGTTTTTT. Encoded protein: CALPGLLNTGELFF.

The genes are TRBV24-1 and TRBJ2-7, with D possibly matching TRBD1 (6 bases). Germline assignment: CDR1 KGHDR and CDR2 SFDVKD. This CDR3 is built from 16 residues. Trimming pared 6 bases from V and 0 bases from J, leaving 17 bases between. Here the CDR3 reads CATSLFRGRTSYEQYF. The CDR3 DNA follows: TGTGCCACCAGTCTATTCAGGGGACGGACCTCCTACGAGCAGTACTTC.

V is TRBV4-1 and J is TRBJ1-1; a possible D gene is TRBD1 (6 bases). The CDR3 loop spans 14 amino acids. Deletions cut 3 bases from V and 0 bases from J, with 8 bases between. The germline V gene encodes CDR1 MGHRA and CDR2 YSYEKL. CDR3 sequence (DNA): TGCGCCAGCAGCCATGGACAGATGAACACTGAAGCTTTCTTT. It is translated as CASSHGQMNTEAFF.

The chain joins TRBV6-5 to TRBJ2-1, with 10 bases lining up with TRBD2. The CDR3 is made up of 13 amino acids. Germline V gives CDR1 MNHEY, CDR2 SVGAGI. With 11 bases clipped from V and 5 bases from J, the junction kept 6 bases outside the gene matches. In nucleotides, the CDR3 is TGTGCCGGCGAACTAGCGGGAAACAATGAGCAGTTCTTC. It encodes CAGELAGNNEQFF.

The chain employs TRBV7-2 and TRBJ2-1; no definite D call. The CDR3 loop spans 14 amino acids. Germline CDR1 is SGHTA and CDR2 is FQGNSA. The V and J ends lost 4 bases and 4 bases respectively, with 11 bases between them. DNA for the CDR3: TGTGCCAGCAGCTCCTCCTATGGTTACAATGAGCAGTTCTTC. It codes for CASSSSYGYNEQFF.

CDR3 amino acids: CASSLEWAGGSPLHF. The CDR3 coding sequence is TGTGCCAGCAGCTTAGAGTGGGCAGGGGGATCACCCCTCCACTTT. This rearrangement joins TRBV7-2 to TRBJ1-6; 7 bases are a match to TRBD1. The CDR3 runs 15 residues. Germline assignment: CDR1 SGHTA and CDR2 FQGNSA. After removal of 1 base from V and 10 bases from J, the junction contained 7 bases not matched to a gene.

This chain connects TRBV6-1 to TRBJ2-1; 15 bases are shared with TRBD2. This CDR3 contains 16 residues. Germline CDR1 and CDR2: MNHNS and SASEGT. V lost 5 bases and J lost 9; bases outside the gene matches: 8. The CDR3 loop reads CASSKEGTSGRFEQFF. DNA for the CDR3: TGTGCCAGCAGTAAAGAAGGGACTAGCGGGAGGTTTGAGCAGTTCTTC.

This chain joins TRBV19 and TRBJ2-7; TRBD2 aligns across 8 bases. After removal of 2 bases from V and 4 bases from J, the junction contained 10 bases not matched to a gene. Germline V CDR1 and CDR2: LNHDA, SQIVND (reference sequence). This CDR3 spans 16 amino acids. CDR3 DNA sequence: TGTGCCAGTAGTATAACCCCAGCGGGAGCGGCGTACGAGCAGTACTTC. Translating gives CASSITPAGAAYEQYF.

This clone occurred a few times. The rearrangement uses TRBV10-3 and TRBJ2-3; TRBD2 matches 7 bases. The CDR3 runs to 12 residues. Trimming at V came to 9 bases and at J to 2 bases, leaving 2 bases not matched to a gene. Germline loops: CDR1 ENHRY, CDR2 SYGVKD. CDR3 DNA sequence: TGTGCCATTGGGGGGGACACAGATACGCAGTATTTT. Translated: CAIGGDTDTQYF.

The chain has TRBV19 and TRBJ2-7; TRBD2 matches 8 bases. Germline CDR1 and CDR2: LNHDA and SQIVND (reference sequence). The CDR3 spans 14 residues. Trimming removed 4 bases from V and 3 bases from J; junction bases left unmatched: 5. CDR3 protein: CASSTGLAIYEQYF. CDR3 nucleotides: TGTGCCAGTAGTACTGGACTAGCAATCTACGAGCAGTACTTC.

J is TRBJ2-3 and V is TRBV3-1 (or the pseudogene TRBV3-2); TRBD1 agrees at 9 bases. Germline trimming cut 7 bases from V and 6 bases from J; bases unmatched to any gene: 11. The germline V gene encodes CDR1 LGHDT and CDR2 YNNKEL (reference sequence). The CDR3 sequence is 15 residues long. The CDR3 sequence is CASIGSDRGFDTQYF. The CDR3 nucleotides read TGTGCCAGCATTGGATCGGACAGGGGCTTTGATACGCAGTATTTT.

V usage is TRBV7-3 and J usage is TRBJ2-1; 14 bases fit TRBD2. This CDR3 has 23 amino acids. The germline CDR1 and CDR2 sequences are SGHTA and FQGTGA. The trim removed 1 base at V and 0 bases at J, leaving 17 bases unmatched. In DNA form, the CDR3 reads TGTGCCAGCAGCTTAAATCAGGGTAGCCGGAGACTAGCGGGAGGGAGCTCCTACAATGAGCAGTTCTTC. Encoded protein: CASSLNQGSRRLAGGSSYNEQFF.